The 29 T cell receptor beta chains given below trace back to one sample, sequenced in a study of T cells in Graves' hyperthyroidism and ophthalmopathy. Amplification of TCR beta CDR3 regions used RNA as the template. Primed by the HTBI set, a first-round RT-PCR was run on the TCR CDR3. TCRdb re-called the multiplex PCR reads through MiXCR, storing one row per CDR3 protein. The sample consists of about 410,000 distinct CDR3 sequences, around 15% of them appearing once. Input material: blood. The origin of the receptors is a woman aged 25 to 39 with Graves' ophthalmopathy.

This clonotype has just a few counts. Here the CDR3 reads CASSLYRGPGEQYF. The CDR3 DNA reads as TGTGCCAGCAGTTTGTACAGGGGGCCGGGCGAGCAGTACTTC. The gene calls are TRBV12-3 or TRBV12-4 and TRBJ2-7, with 9 bases identical to TRBD1. The CDR3 runs 14 residues. The ends lost 3 bases at V and 6 bases at J; junction bases unmatched: 6.

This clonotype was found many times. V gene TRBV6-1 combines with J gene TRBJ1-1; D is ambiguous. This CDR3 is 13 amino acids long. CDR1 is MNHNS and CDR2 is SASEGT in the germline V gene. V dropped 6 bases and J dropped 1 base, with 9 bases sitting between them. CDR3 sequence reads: CASREQRNTEAFF. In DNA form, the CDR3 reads TGTGCCAGCAGGGAACAGAGGAACACTGAAGCTTTCTTT.

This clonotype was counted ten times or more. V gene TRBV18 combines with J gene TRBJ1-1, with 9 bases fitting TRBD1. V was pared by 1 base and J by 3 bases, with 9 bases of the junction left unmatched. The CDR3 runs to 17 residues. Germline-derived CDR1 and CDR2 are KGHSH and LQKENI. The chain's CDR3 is CASSPLTQGAADTEAFF. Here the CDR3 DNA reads TGTGCCAGCTCACCACTTACACAGGGGGCTGCTGACACTGAAGCTTTCTTT. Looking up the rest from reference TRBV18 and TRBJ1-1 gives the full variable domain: NAGVMQNPRHLVRRRGQEARLRCSPMKGHSHVYWYRQLPEEGLKFMVYLQKENIIDESGMPKERFSAEFPKEGPSILRIQQVVRGDSAAYFCASSPLTQGAADTEAFFGQGTRLTVV.

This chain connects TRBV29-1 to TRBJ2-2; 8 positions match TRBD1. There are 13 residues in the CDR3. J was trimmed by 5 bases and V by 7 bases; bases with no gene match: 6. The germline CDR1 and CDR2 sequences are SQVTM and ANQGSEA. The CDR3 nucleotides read TGCAGCGGGGGACAGGACGGAACCGGGGAGCTGTTTTTT. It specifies CSGGQDGTGELFF.

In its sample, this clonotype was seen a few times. CDR3 in DNA: TGCGCCAGCAGCTCTCAAACAGGTGGCTACACCTTC. This codes for CASSSQTGGYTF. The rearrangement uses TRBV5-1 and TRBJ1-2; D perhaps matches TRBD1 (5 bases). Trimming took 3 bases from V and 7 from J, leaving 10 bases between them. This CDR3 spans 12 amino acids. Germline values: CDR1 SGHRS, CDR2 YFSETQ.

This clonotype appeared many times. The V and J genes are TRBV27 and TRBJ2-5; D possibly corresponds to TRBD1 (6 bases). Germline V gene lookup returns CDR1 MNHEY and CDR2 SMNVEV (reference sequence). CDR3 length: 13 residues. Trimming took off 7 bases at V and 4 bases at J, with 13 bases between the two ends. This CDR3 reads CASTTQGRETQYF. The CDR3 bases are TGTGCCAGCACAACGCAGGGGAGAGAGACCCAGTACTTC.

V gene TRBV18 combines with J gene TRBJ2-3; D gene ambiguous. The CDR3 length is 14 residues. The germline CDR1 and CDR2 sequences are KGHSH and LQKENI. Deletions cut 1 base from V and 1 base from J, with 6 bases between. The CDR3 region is CASSPQQGTDTQYF. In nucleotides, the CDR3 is TGTGCCAGCTCACCACAGCAGGGCACAGATACGCAGTATTTT.

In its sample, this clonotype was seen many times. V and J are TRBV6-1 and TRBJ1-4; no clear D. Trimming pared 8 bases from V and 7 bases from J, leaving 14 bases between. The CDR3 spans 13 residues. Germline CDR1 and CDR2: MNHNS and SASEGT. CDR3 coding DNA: TGTGCCAGCGGCGTAGATCTGCCTGAAAAACTGTTTTTT. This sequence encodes CASGVDLPEKLFF.

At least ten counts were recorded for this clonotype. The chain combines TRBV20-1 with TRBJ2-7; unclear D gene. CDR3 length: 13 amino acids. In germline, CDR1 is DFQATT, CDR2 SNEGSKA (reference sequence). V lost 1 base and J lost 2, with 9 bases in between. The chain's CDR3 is CSARVSGPYEQYF. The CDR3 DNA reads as TGCAGTGCTAGAGTTTCCGGTCCCTACGAGCAGTACTTC.

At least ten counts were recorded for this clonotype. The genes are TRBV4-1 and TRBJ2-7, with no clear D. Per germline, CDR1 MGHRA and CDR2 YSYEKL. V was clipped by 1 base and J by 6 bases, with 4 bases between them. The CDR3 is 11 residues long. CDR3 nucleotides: TGCGCCAGCAGCCAAGGGTTCGAGCAGTACTTC. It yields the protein CASSQGFEQYF.

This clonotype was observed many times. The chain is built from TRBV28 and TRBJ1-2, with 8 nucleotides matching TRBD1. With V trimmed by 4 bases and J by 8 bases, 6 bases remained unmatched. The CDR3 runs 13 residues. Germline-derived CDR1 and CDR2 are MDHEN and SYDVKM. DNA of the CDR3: TGTGCCAGCAGTTGGACAGGGATGTACGGCTACACCTTC. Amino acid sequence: CASSWTGMYGYTF.

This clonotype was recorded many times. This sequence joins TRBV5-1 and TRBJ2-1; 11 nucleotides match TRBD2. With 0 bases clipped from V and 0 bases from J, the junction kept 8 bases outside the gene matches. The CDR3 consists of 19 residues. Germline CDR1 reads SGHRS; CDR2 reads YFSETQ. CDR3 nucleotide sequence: TGCGCCAGCAGCTTGGGTTCTAGCGGGGGGCGGAGCTCCTACAATGAGCAGTTCTTC. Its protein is CASSLGSSGGRSSYNEQFF.

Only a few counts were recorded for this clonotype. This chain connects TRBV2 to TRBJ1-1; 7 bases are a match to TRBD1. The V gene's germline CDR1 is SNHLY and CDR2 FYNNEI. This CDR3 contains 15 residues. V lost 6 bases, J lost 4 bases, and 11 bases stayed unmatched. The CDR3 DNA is TGTGCCAGCAGGGCTGAACAGGGGTTTAGCACTGAAGCTTTCTTT. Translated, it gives CASRAEQGFSTEAFF.

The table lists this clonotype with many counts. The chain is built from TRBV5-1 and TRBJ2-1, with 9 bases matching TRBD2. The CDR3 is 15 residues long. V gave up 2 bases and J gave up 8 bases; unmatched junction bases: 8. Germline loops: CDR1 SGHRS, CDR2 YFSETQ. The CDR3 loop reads CASSLGLAWSDEQFF. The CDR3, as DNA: TGCGCCAGCAGCTTAGGACTAGCGTGGAGTGATGAGCAGTTCTTC.

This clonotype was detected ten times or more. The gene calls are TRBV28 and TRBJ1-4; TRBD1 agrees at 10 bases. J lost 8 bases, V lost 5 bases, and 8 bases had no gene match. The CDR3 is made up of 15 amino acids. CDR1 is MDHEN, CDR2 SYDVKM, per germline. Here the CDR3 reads CASSPGTGEEEKLFF. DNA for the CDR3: TGTGCCAGCAGTCCAGGGACAGGGGAGGAGGAAAAACTGTTTTTT.

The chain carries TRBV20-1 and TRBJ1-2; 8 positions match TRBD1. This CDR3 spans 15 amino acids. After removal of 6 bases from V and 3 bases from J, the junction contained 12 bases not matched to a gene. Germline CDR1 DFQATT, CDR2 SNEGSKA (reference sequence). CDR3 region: CSARTRTGLDYGYTF. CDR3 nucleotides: TGCAGTGCGCGAACCAGGACAGGGTTGGACTATGGCTACACCTTC.

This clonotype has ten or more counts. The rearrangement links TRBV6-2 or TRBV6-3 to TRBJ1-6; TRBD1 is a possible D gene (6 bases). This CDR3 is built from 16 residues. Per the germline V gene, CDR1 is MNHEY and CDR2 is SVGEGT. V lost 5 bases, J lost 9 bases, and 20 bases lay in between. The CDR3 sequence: CASSPSGAGGGSPLHF. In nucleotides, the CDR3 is TGTGCCAGCAGTCCCTCGGGGGCAGGTGGAGGTTCACCCCTCCACTTT.

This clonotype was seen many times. The CDR3 DNA follows: TGTGCCAGCAGTGGAGGCAGTTCCTATGGCTACACCTTC. Its translation is CASSGGSSYGYTF. This chain links TRBV2 with TRBJ1-2; D gene unclear. The germline V and J ends were trimmed by 4 bases and 4 bases, with 10 bases remaining between them. Germline CDR1 reads SNHLY; CDR2 reads FYNNEI. This CDR3 is 13 amino acids long. Supplemented by reference TRBV2 and TRBJ1-2, the full variable domain reads EPEVTQTPSHQVTQMGQEVILRCVPISNHLYFYWYRQILGQKVEFLVSFYNNEISEKSEIFDDQFSVERPDGSNFTLKIRSTKLEDSAMYFCASSGGSSYGYTFGSGTRLTVV.

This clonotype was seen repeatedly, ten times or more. The CDR3 reads CASSLVRLDTEAFF. CDR3 nucleotides: TGTGCCAGCAGCTTGGTACGCTTAGACACTGAAGCTTTCTTT. The chain uses TRBV5-5 and TRBJ1-1; D is undetermined. Trimming removed 0 bases from V and 3 bases from J, with 9 bases in between. The CDR3 length is 14 residues. Per germline, CDR1 SGHKS and CDR2 YYEKEE (reference sequence).

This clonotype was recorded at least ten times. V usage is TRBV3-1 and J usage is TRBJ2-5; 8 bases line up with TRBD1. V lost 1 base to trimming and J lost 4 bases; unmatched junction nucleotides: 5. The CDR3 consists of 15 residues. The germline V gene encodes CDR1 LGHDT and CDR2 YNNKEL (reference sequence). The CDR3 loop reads CASSQGRTGRETQYF. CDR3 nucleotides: TGTGCCAGCAGCCAAGGCCGGACAGGGCGAGAGACCCAGTACTTC.

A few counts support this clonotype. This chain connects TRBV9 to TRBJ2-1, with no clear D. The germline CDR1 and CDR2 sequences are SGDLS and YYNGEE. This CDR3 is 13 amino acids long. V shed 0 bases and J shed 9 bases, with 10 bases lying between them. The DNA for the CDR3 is TGTGCCAGCAGCGTAGCCGTCAAAGGTGAGCAGTTCTTC. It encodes CASSVAVKGEQFF.

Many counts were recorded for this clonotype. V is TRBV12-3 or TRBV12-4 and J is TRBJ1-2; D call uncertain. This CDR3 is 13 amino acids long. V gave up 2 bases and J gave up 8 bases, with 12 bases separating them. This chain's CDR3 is CASSLILGVGYTF. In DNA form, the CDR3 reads TGTGCCAGCAGTTTAATTCTCGGGGTCGGCTACACCTTC.

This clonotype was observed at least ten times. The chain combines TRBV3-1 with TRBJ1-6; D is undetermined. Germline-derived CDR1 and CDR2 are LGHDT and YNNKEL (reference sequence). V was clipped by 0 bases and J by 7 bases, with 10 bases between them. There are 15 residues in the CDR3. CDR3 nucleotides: TGTGCCAGCAGCCAAGAAAACGAGAGAAATTCACCCCTCCACTTT. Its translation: CASSQENERNSPLHF.

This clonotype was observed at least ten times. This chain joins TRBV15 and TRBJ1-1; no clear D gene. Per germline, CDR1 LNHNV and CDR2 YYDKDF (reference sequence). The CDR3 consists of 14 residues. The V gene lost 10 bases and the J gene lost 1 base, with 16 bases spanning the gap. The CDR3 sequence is CAIRGRTQNTEAFF. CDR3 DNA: TGTGCCATCAGAGGGCGTACCCAGAACACTGAAGCTTTCTTT.

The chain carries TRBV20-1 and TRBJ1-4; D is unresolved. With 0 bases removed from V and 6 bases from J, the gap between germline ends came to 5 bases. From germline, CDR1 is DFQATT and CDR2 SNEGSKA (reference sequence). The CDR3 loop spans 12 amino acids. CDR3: CSAREVDEKLFF. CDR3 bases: TGCAGTGCTAGAGAAGTTGATGAAAAACTGTTTTTT.

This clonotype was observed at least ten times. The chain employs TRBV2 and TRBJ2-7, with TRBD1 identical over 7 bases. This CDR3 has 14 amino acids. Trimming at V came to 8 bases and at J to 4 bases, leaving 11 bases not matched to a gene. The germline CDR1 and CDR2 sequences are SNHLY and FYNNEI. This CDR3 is CASGIYTGVYEQYF. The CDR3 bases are TGTGCCAGCGGGATTTATACAGGGGTGTACGAGCAGTACTTC.

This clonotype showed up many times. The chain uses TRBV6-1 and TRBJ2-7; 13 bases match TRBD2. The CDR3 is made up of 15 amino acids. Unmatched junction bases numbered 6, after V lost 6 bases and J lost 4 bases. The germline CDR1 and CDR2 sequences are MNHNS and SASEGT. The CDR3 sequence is CASRRLAGGTYEQYF. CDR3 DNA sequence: TGTGCCAGCAGGAGACTAGCGGGGGGCACATACGAGCAGTACTTC.

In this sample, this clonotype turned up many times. The CDR3, as DNA: TGTGCCAGCAGTGATGGGTCATTATTCAGGGAGCTGTTTTTT. Encoded protein: CASSDGSLFRELFF. The V call is TRBV2, the J call TRBJ2-2; D gene unclear. V was clipped by 3 bases and J by 9 bases, with 14 bases between them. CDR3 length equals 14 residues. Germline V gives CDR1 SNHLY, CDR2 FYNNEI.

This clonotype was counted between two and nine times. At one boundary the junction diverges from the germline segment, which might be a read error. The CDR3, as DNA: TGTGCCAGCAGTGGGATACCGCGAGGTGGCTGCACCTTC. This codes for CASSGIPRGGCTF. J is TRBJ1-2 and V is TRBV6-1; no clear D gene. The CDR3 loop spans 13 amino acids. CDR1 is MNHNS, CDR2 SASEGT, per germline.